The 9 T cell receptor beta chains reported below all come from one sample, sequenced in a study of blood T cells in healthy people across ages. Alongside a J-beta primer mix, a sample-barcoded 5' primer served in a second PCR lasting about 7 to 11 cycles. Each CDR3 protein gets one entry after TCRdb re-called the 5' RACE reads with MiXCR. The profile shows about 670,000 distinct CDR3 sequences, 40% to 50% of them singletons. The source material was blood. The receptors shown here come from a man older than 75 in good health.

On this clonotype: One base away lies a much larger clone, so this may be a sequencing read error. The rearrangement joins TRBV5-1 to TRBJ2-1; D is tentatively TRBD1 or TRBD2 (6 bases each). The end of the DNA aligns better with TRBJ2-7, so the J call may be wrong. The V gene's germline CDR1 is SGHRS and CDR2 YFSETQ. The CDR3 consists of 16 residues. The CDR3: CASSLVGGGSYSEQYF. The DNA for the CDR3 is TGCGCCAGCAGCTTGGTAGGGGGAGGCTCCTACAGTGAGCAGTACTTC.

This clonotype was found many times. The rearrangement joins TRBV27 to TRBJ2-6, with no clear D. V was clipped by 4 bases and J by 0 bases, with 7 bases between them. The germline V gene has CDR1 MNHEY and CDR2 SMNVEV (reference sequence). CDR3 length: 15 residues. CDR3 bases: TGTGCCAGCAGTTCCCACAGCTCTGGGGCCAACGTCCTGACTTTC. It codes for CASSSHSSGANVLTF.

Note on this clonotype: A read error may account for a junction end that differs from germline. V usage is TRBV7-9 and J usage is TRBJ1-2; D might be TRBD1 (5 bases). Germline values: CDR1 SEHNR, CDR2 FQNEAQ (reference sequence). CDR3 length: 13 amino acids. CDR3 DNA sequence: TGTGCCAGCAGCCCACAGGAGAAGGCCGGCTTCACCTTC. Translating it yields CASSPQEKAGFTF.

The chain links TRBV18 to TRBJ1-5; the D is unclear. The CDR3 has 13 amino acids. Germline V lookup: CDR1 KGHSH, CDR2 LQKENI. V was cut by 2 bases and J by 6 bases, with 8 bases left in between. The CDR3 sequence is CASSPGLGQPQHF. DNA of the CDR3: TGTGCCAGCTCACCAGGCCTAGGTCAGCCCCAGCATTTT. Based on the CDR3 plus reference TRBV18 and TRBJ1-5, the full variable domain is NAGVMQNPRHLVRRRGQEARLRCSPMKGHSHVYWYRQLPEEGLKFMVYLQKENIIDESGMPKERFSAEFPKEGPSILRIQQVVRGDSAAYFCASSPGLGQPQHFGDGTRLSIL.

About this clonotype: A much larger clonotype is one base distant, so this may be a read error. This chain uses TRBV10-3 with TRBJ2-2; 8 bases line up with TRBD1. The CDR3 sequence is 15 residues long. CDR1 ENHRY and CDR2 SYGVKD come from the germline V gene. The chain's CDR3 is CAIGEGQGYSGELFF. CDR3 in DNA: TGTGCCATCGGTGAAGGACAGGGATACTCCGGGGAGCTGTTTTTT.

This chain joins TRBV6-2 or TRBV6-3 and TRBJ2-1, with 8 bases that match TRBD1. This CDR3 region has 14 residues. V gave up 6 bases and J gave up 6 bases; unmatched junction bases: 7. Germline V gene data show CDR1 as MNHEY and CDR2 as SVGEGT. CDR3 DNA sequence: TGTGCCAGCAGAACCGGGACAGGTATCAATGAGCAGTTCTTC. It yields the protein CASRTGTGINEQFF.

The chain couples TRBV9 to TRBJ2-7; 12 bases match TRBD1. Germline V gene lookup returns CDR1 SGDLS and CDR2 YYNGEE. The CDR3 length is 16 residues. J was trimmed by 2 bases and V by 0 bases; bases with no gene match: 3. CDR3 region: CASSVAGQGAPYEQYF. CDR3 nucleotides: TGTGCCAGCAGCGTAGCGGGACAGGGGGCGCCCTACGAGCAGTACTTC.

This clonotype has a handful of counts. This chain uses TRBV7-3 with TRBJ2-3; TRBD1 might be the D (5 bases). Trimming left V 8 bases short and J 8 bases short, with 11 bases between. This CDR3 has 11 amino acids. Germline loops: CDR1 SGHTA, CDR2 FQGTGA. CDR3 nucleotide sequence: TGTGCCAGCGGTACAGGTGGTACGCAGTATTTT. Translating gives CASGTGGTQYF.

The genes are TRBV3-1 and TRBJ2-7; 7 positions match TRBD1. Germline V CDR1 and CDR2: LGHDT, YNNKEL (reference sequence). The CDR3 consists of 16 residues. Trimming removed 4 bases from V and 1 base from J; junction bases left unmatched: 10. CDR3 nucleotide sequence: TGTGCCAGCAGCCCAGGCCGGACAGGCAAATCCTACGAGCAGTACTTC. This translates into CASSPGRTGKSYEQYF.